This T cell receptor (beta chain) was sequenced for a study of shared clonotypes between healthy human individuals. Libraries were prepared by immunoSEQ multiplex PCR; TCRdb keeps only in-frame clonotypes and omits some of them. The sample has roughly 2.1 million clones, roughly 91% seen once. Trimming at V came to 8 bases and at J to 5 bases, leaving 7 bases not matched to a gene. Per germline, CDR1 WSHSY and CDR2 SAAADI. The CDR3 is 14 amino acids. The naive CD8 subset, CD45RO-negative cells positively selected for CCR7, excluded terminally differentiated effector memory CD45RA+ cells. Each of the donors was a healthy adult who was HIV-negative and had not had a recent acute infection or vaccination.

Input material: naive CD8+ T cells from PBMCs. The rearrangement joins TRBV10-2 to TRBJ1-1; 11 bases line up with TRBD1. This receptor was taken from a young man in good health. Some clones in this sample may be carry-over from other donors' samples. CDR3 DNA: TGCGCCAGCTCGCTGGACAGGGGGCTTACTGAAGCTTTCTTT. It is translated as CASSLDRGLTEAFF.